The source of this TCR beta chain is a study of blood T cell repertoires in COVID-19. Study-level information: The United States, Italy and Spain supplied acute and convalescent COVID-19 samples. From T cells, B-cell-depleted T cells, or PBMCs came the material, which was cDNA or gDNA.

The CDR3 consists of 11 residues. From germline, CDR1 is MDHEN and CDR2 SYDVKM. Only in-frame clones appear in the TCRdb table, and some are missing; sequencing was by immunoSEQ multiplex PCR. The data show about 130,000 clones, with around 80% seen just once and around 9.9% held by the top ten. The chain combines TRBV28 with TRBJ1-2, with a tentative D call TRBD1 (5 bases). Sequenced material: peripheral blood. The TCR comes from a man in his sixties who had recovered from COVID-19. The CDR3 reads CVVAGDYGYTF. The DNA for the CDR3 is TGTGTCGTAGCGGGGGACTATGGCTACACCTTC.